Shown below are 8 T cell receptor beta chains from a single sample sequenced in a study of radiotherapy plus CTLA-4 blockade in lung cancer. Clones were sequenced by immunoSEQ multiplex PCR, and TCRdb holds only the in-frame ones, with some missing. Of over 50,000 clones in the sample, approximately 80% were seen once. The sequenced sample was peripheral blood, obtained from a patient treated with radiotherapy plus ipilimumab. Every receptor here comes from a human donor with non-small cell lung cancer who had a partial response to radiotherapy plus ipilimumab.

The chain links TRBV7-2 to TRBJ2-5, with a weak D call TRBD1 (6 bases). The CDR3 spans 16 residues. V gave up 5 bases and J gave up 0 bases, with 16 bases separating them. Per the germline V gene, CDR1 is SGHTA and CDR2 is FQGNSA. The CDR3, as DNA: TGTGCCAGCAGCCCCGGTCAGGGGCCGTACCAAGAGACCCAGTACTTC. It translates to CASSPGQGPYQETQYF.

V gene TRBV19 combines with J gene TRBJ1-5; 9 bases align to TRBD1. V lost 11 bases to trimming and J lost 8 bases; unmatched junction nucleotides: 19. CDR1 is LNHDA and CDR2 is SQIVND in the germline V gene (reference sequence). The CDR3 consists of 16 residues. CDR3 sequence reads: CASQPRGTGRQKPQHF. As DNA, the CDR3 is TGTGCCTCTCAACCTCGGGGGACAGGGCGCCAGAAGCCCCAGCATTTT.

V gene TRBV6-1 combines with J gene TRBJ1-1, with D perhaps TRBD1 (6 bases). The CDR3 extends over 16 amino acids. V gave up 2 bases and J gave up 1 base, with 14 bases separating them. Germline CDR1 MNHNS, CDR2 SASEGT. In nucleotides, the CDR3 is TGTGCCAGCAGTGAACGGGGCAGGGGTTCGAACACTGAAGCTTTCTTT. Encoded protein: CASSERGRGSNTEAFF.

J is TRBJ1-4 and V is TRBV2, with 8 bases aligning to TRBD1. J was trimmed by 5 bases and V by 6 bases; bases with no gene match: 8. This CDR3 region has 15 residues. Germline V lookup: CDR1 SNHLY, CDR2 FYNNEI. This CDR3 is CASSQDRVLNEKLFF. The DNA for the CDR3 is TGTGCCAGCAGCCAGGACAGGGTACTCAATGAAAAACTGTTTTTT.

There are a few counts of this clone. V usage is TRBV21-1 and J usage is TRBJ2-1; the D segment call TRBD2 is taken from the table without a DNA check. TRBV21-1 is a known pseudogene. The length of the CDR3 is 15 residues. CDR3 amino acids: CASSKTAGGYNEQFF. The CDR3 DNA follows: TGTGCCAGCAGCAAAACAGCGGGGGGGTACAATGAGCAGTTCTTC.

This sequence joins TRBV29-1 and TRBJ2-3; possibly TRBD2 for D (6 bases). The CDR3 contains 14 residues. V lost 7 bases and J 0 bases, leaving 14 bases between the germline ends. CDR1 is SQVTM, CDR2 ANQGSEA, per germline. This chain's CDR3 is CSAMGGTSTDTQYF. As DNA, the CDR3 is TGCAGCGCTATGGGGGGTACGAGCACAGATACGCAGTATTTT.

The gene calls are TRBV19 and TRBJ2-3, with 8 bases fitting TRBD2. This CDR3 has 13 residues. In germline, CDR1 is LNHDA, CDR2 SQIVND (reference sequence). CDR3 sequence (DNA): TGTGCGGAGCCGGGGGGGGCCCCAGATACGCAGTATTTT. It encodes CAEPGGAPDTQYF.

This rearrangement joins TRBV11-1 to TRBJ1-2, with TRBD1 identical over 7 bases. The CDR3 is made up of 15 amino acids. Trimming at V came to 0 bases and at J to 5 bases, leaving 6 bases not matched to a gene. Germline assignment: CDR1 SGHAT and CDR2 FQDESV (reference sequence). The CDR3 nucleotides are TGTGCCAGCAGCTTAGCGGGACAGAGAACGTATGGCTACACCTTC. It yields the protein CASSLAGQRTYGYTF.